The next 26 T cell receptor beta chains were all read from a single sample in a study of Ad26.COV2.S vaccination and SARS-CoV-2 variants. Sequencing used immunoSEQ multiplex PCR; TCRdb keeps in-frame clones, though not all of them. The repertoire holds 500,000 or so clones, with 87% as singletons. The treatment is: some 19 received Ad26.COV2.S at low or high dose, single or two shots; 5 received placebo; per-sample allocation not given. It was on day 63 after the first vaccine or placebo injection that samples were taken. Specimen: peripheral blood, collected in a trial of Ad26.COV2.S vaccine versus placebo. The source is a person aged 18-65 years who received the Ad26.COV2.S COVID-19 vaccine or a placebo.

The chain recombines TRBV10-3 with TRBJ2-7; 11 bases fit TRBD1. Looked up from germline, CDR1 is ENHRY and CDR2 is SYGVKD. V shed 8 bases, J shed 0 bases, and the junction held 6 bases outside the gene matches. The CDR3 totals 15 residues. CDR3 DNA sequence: TGTGCCATCGGGGGGACAGGGGGTTACTCCTACGAGCAGTACTTC. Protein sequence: CAIGGTGGYSYEQYF.

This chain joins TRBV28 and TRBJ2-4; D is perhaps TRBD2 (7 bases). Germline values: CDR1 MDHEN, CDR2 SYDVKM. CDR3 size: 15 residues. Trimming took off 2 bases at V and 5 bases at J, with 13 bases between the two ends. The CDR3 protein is CASSLVGGAQNIQYF. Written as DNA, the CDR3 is TGTGCCAGCAGTTTAGTGGGGGGGGCCCAAAACATTCAGTACTTC.

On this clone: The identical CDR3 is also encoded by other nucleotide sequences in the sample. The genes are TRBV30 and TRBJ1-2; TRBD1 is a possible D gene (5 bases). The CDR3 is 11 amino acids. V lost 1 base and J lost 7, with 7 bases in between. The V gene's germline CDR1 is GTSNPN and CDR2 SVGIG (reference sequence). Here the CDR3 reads CAWSAGGGYTF. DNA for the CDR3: TGTGCCTGGAGTGCGGGGGGTGGCTACACCTTC.

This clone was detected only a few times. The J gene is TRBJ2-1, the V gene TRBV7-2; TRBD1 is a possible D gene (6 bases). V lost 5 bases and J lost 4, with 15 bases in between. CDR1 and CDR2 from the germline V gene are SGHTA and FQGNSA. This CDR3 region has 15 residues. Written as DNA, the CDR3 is TGTGCCAGCAGCCAGGCCCAGGGGTCTTACAATGAGCAGTTCTTC. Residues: CASSQAQGSYNEQFF.

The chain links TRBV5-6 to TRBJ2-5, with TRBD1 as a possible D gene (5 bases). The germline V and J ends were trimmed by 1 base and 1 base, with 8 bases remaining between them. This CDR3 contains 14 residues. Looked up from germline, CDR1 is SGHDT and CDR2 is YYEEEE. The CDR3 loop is CASSLQGSQETQYF. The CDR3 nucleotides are TGTGCCAGCAGCTTGCAGGGCAGCCAAGAGACCCAGTACTTC.

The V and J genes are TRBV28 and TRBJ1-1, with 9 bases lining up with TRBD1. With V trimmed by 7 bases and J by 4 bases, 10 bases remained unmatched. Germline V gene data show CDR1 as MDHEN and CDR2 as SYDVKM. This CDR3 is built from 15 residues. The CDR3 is CASTSGDRVRTEAFF. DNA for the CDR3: TGTGCCAGCACCTCAGGGGACAGGGTTCGCACTGAAGCTTTCTTT.

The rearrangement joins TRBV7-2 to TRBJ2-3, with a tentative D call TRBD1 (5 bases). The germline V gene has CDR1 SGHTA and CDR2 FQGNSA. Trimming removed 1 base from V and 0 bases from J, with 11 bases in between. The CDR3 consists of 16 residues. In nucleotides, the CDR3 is TGTGCCAGCAGCTTAGACAGGTCAACTAGCACAGATACGCAGTATTTT. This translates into CASSLDRSTSTDTQYF.

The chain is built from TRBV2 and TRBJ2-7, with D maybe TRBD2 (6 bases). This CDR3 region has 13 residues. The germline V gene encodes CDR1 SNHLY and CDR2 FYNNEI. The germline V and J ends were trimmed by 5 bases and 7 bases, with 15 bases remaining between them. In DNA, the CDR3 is TGTGCCAGCAGTCGGGACTCCCTGGTTGAGCAGTACTTC. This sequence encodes CASSRDSLVEQYF.

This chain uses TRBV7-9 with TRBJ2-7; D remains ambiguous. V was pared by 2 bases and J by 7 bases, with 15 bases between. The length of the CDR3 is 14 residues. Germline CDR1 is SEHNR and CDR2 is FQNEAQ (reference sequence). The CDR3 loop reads CASSLSFSGREQYF. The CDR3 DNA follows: TGTGCCAGCAGCTTATCCTTTTCTGGAAGGGAGCAGTACTTC.

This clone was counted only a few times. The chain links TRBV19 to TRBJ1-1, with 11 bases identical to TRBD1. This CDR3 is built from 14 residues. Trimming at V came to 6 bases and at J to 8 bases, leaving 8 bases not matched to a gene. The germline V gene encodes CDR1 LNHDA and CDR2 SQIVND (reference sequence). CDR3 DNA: TGTGCCAGTAGGAGGGACAGGGGGACTTGGGAAGCTTTCTTT. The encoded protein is CASRRDRGTWEAFF.

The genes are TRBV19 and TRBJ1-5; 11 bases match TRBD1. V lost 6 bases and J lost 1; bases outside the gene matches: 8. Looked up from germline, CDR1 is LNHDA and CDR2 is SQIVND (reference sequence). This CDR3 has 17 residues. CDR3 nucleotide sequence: TGTGCCAGTAGGTACCGGGACAGGGGGTTAAGCAATCAGCCCCAGCATTTT. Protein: CASRYRDRGLSNQPQHF.

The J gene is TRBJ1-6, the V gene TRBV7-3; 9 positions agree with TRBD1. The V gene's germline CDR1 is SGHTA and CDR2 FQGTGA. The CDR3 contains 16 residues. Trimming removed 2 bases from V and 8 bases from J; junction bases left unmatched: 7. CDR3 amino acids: CASSLGPGTGYSPLHF. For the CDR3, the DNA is TGTGCCAGCAGCTTAGGTCCCGGGACAGGGTATTCACCCCTCCACTTT.

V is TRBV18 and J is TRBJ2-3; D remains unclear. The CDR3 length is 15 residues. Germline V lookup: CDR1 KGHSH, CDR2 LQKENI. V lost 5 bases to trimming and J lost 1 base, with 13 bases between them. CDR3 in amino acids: CASSRAVGGTDTQYF. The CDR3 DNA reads TGTGCCAGCTCAAGGGCCGTAGGTGGCACAGATACGCAGTATTTT.

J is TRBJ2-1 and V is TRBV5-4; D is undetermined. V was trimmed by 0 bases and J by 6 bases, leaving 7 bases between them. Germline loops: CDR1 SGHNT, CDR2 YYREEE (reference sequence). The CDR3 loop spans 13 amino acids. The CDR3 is CASSLEMSNEQFF. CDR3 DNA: TGTGCCAGCAGCTTGGAAATGAGCAATGAGCAGTTCTTC.

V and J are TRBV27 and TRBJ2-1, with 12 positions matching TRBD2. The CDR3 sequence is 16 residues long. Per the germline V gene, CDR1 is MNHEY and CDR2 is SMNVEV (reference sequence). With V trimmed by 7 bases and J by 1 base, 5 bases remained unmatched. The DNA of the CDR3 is TGTGCCAGCAATTACCTAGCGGGAGGGTCCTACAATGAGCAGTTCTTC. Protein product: CASNYLAGGSYNEQFF.

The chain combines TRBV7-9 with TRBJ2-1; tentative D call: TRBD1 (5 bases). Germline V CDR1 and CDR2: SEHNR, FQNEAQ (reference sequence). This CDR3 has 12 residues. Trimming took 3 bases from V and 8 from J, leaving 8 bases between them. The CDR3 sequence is CASSLTADEQFF. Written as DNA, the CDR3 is TGTGCCAGCAGCTTGACAGCCGATGAGCAGTTCTTC.

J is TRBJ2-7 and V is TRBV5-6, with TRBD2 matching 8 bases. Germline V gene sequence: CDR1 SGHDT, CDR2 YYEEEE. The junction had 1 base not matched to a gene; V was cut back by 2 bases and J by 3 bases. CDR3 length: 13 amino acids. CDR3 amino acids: CASSFGTSYEQYF. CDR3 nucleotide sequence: TGTGCCAGCAGCTTTGGGACTAGCTACGAGCAGTACTTC.

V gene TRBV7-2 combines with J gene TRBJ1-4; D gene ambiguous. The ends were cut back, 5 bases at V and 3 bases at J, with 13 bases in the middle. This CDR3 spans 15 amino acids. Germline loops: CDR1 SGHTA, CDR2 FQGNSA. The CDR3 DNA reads TGTGCCAGCAGCCAGAGGGCGCCGCCTAATGAAAAACTGTTTTTT. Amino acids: CASSQRAPPNEKLFF.

The DNA for the CDR3 is TGTGCCAGCAGTTCCGGGAACGCCCGGGGGGAGCTGTTTTTT. This translates into CASSSGNARGELFF. The V and J genes are TRBV6-6 and TRBJ2-2; weak D call: TRBD2 (5 bases). In germline, CDR1 is MNHNY, CDR2 SVGAGI (reference sequence). Trimming cost V 4 bases and J 8 bases, with 14 bases left between them. This CDR3 contains 14 residues.

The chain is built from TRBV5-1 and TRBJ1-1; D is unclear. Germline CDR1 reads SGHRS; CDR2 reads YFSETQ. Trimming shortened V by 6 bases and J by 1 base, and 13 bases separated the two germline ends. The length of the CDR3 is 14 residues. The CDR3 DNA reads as TGCGCCAGCAAGTGGTCCGGTTCGAACACTGAAGCTTTCTTT. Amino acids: CASKWSGSNTEAFF. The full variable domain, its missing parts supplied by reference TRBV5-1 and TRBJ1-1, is KAGVTQTPRYLIKTRGQQVTLSCSPISGHRSVSWYQQTPGQGLQFLFEYFSETQRNKGNFPGRFSGRQFSNSRSEMNVSTLELGDSALYLCASKWSGSNTEAFFGQGTRLTVV.

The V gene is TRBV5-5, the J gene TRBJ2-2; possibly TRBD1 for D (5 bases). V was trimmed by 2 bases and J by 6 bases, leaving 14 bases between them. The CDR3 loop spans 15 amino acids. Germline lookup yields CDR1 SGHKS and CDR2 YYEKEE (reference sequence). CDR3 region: CASSFKPRGPGELFF. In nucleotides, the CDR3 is TGTGCCAGCAGCTTCAAACCTAGGGGTCCCGGGGAGCTGTTTTTT.

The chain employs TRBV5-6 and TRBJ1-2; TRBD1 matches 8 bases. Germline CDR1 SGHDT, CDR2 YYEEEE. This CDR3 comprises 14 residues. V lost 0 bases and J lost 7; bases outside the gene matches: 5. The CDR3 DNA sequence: TGTGCCAGCAGCTTGGCGGACAGGGACGCTGGCTACACCTTC. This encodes CASSLADRDAGYTF. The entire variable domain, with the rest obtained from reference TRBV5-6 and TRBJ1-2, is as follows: DAGVTQSPTHLIKTRGQQVTLRCSPKSGHDTVSWYQQALGQGPQFIFQYYEEEERQRGNFPDRFSGHQFPNYSSELNVNALLLGDSALYLCASSLADRDAGYTFGSGTRLTVV.

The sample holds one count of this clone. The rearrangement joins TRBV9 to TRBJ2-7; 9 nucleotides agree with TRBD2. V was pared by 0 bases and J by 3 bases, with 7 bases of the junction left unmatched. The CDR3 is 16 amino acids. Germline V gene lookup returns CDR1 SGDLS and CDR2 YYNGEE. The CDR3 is CASSVASGTSYYEQYF. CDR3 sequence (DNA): TGTGCCAGCAGCGTAGCCTCCGGGACTAGCTACTACGAGCAGTACTTC.

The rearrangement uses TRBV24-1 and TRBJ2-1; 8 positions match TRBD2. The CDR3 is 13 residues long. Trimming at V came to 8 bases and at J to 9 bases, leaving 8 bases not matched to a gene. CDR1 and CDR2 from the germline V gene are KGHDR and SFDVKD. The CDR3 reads CATNSGSTSEQFF. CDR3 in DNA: TGTGCCACCAACAGCGGGAGCACTAGTGAGCAGTTCTTC.

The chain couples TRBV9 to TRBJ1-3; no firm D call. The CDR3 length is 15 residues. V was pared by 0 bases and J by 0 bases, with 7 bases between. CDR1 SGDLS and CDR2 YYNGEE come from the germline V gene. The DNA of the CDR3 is TGTGCCAGCAGCGTAGAGGCAGACTCTGGAAACACCATATATTTT. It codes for CASSVEADSGNTIYF.

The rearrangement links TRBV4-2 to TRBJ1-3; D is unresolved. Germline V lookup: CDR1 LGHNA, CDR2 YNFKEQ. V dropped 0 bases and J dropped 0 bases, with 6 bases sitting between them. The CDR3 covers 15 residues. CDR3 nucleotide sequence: TGTGCCAGCAGCCAAGAGCAATACTCTGGAAACACCATATATTTT. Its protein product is CASSQEQYSGNTIYF.